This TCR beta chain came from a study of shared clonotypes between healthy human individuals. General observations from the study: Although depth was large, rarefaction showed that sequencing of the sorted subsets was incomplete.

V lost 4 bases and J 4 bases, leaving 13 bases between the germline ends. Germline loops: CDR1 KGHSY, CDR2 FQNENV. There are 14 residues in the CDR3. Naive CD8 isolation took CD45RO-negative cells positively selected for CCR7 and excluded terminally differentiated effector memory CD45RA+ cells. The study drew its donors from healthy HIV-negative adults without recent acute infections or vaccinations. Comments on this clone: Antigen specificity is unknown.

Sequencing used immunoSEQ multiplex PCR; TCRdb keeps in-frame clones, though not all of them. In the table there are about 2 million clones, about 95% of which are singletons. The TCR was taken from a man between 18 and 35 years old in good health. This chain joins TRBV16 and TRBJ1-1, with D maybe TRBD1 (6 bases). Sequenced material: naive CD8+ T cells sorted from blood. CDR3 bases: TGTGCCAGCAGCCGCGATACAGGGAGCACTGAAGCTTTCTTT. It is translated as CASSRDTGSTEAFF.